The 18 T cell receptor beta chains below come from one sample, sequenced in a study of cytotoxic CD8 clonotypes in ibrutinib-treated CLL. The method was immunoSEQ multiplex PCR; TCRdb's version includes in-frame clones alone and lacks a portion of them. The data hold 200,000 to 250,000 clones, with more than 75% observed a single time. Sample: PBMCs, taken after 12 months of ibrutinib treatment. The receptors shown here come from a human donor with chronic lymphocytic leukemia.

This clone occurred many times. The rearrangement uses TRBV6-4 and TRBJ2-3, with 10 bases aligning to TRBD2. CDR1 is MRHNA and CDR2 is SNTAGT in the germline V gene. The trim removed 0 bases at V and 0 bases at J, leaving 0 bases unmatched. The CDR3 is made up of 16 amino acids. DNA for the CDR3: TGTGCCAGCAGTGACTCGACTAGCGGGAGCACAGATACGCAGTATTTT. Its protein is CASSDSTSGSTDTQYF.

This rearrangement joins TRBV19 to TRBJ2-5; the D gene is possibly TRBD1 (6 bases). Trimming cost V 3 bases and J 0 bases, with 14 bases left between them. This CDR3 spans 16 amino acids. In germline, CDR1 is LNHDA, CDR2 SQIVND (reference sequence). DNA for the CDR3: TGTGCCAGTAGTATTATCACAGGGACCCACCAAGAGACCCAGTACTTC. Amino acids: CASSIITGTHQETQYF. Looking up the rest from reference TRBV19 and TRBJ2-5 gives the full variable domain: DGGITQSPKYLFRKEGQNVTLSCEQNLNHDAMYWYRQDPGQGLRLIYYSQIVNDFQKGDIAEGYSVSREKKESFPLTVTSAQKNPTAFYLCASSIITGTHQETQYFGPGTRLLVL.

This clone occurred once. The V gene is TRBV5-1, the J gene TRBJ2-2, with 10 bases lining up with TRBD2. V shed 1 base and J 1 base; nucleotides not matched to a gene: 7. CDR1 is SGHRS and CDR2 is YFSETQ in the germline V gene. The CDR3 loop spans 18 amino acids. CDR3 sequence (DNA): TGCGCCAGCAGCTTGATACCCCCTAGCGGGGGGAACACCGGGGAGCTGTTTTTT. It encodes CASSLIPPSGGNTGELFF.

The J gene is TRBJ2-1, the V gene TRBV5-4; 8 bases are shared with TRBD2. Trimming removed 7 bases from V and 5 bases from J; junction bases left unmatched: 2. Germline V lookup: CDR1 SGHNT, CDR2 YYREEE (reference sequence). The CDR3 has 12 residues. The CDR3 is CASREGNNEQFF. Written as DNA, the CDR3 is TGTGCCAGCCGGGAGGGAAACAATGAGCAGTTCTTC.

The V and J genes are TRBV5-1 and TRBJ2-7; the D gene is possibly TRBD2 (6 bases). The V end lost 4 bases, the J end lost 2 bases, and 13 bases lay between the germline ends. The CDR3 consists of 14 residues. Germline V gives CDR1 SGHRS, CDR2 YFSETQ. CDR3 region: CASSPGLLPYEQYF. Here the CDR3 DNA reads TGCGCCAGCAGCCCGGGACTCCTGCCCTACGAGCAGTACTTC.

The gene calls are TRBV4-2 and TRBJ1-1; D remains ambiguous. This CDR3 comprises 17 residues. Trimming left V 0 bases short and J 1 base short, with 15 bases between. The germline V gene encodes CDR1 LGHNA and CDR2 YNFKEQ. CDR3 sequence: CASSQEGTRRRNTEAFF. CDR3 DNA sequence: TGTGCCAGCAGCCAAGAAGGTACCCGGCGGAGGAACACTGAAGCTTTCTTT.

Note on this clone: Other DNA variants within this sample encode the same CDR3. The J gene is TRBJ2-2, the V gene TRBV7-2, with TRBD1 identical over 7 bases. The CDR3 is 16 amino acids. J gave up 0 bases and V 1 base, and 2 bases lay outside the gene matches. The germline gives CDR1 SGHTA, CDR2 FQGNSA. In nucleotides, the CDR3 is TGTGCCAGCAGCTTAGGTGGGACAGCGAACACCGGGGAGCTGTTTTTT. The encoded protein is CASSLGGTANTGELFF.

In DNA, the CDR3 is TGTGCCAGCAGTTTTGGTAGCGGGGGGGCGGACGAGCAGTACTTC. Protein sequence: CASSFGSGGADEQYF. V and J are TRBV27 and TRBJ2-7, with TRBD2 identical over 11 bases. This CDR3 spans 15 amino acids. Germline V lookup: CDR1 MNHEY, CDR2 SMNVEV (reference sequence). J was trimmed by 5 bases and V by 3 bases; bases with no gene match: 6.

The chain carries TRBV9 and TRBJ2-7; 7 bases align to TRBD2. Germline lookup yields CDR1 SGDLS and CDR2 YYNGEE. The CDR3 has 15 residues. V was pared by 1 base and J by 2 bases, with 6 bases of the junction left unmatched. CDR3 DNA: TGTGCCAGCAGCGTAAGCGGGGACGCTACCTACGAGCAGTACTTC. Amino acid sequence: CASSVSGDATYEQYF.

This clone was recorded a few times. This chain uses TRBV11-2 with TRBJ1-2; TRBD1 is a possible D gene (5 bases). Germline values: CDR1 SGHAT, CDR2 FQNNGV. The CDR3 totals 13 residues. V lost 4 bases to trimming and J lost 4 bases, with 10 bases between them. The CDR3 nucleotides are TGTGCCAGCAGCTCCCACAGGACCTATGGCTACACCTTC. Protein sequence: CASSSHRTYGYTF.

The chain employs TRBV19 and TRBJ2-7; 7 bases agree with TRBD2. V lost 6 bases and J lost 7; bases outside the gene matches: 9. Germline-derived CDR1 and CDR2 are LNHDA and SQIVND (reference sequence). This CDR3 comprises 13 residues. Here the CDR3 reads CASRRSGREEQYF. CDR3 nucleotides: TGTGCCAGTAGACGCTCAGGGCGGGAGGAGCAGTACTTC.

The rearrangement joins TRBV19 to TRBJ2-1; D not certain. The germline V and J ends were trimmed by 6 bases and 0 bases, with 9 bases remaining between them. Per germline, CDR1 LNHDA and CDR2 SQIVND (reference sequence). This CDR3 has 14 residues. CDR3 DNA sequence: TGTGCCAGTAGAGACTGGAGCTCCTACAATGAGCAGTTCTTC. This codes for CASRDWSSYNEQFF. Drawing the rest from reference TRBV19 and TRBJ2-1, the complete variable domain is DGGITQSPKYLFRKEGQNVTLSCEQNLNHDAMYWYRQDPGQGLRLIYYSQIVNDFQKGDIAEGYSVSREKKESFPLTVTSAQKNPTAFYLCASRDWSSYNEQFFGPGTRLTVL.

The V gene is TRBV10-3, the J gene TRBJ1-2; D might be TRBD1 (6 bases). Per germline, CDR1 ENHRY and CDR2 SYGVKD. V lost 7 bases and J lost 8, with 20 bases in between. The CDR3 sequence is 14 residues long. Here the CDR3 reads CAITPDRIVGGYTF. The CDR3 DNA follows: TGTGCCATCACCCCGGACAGAATAGTCGGAGGCTACACCTTC.

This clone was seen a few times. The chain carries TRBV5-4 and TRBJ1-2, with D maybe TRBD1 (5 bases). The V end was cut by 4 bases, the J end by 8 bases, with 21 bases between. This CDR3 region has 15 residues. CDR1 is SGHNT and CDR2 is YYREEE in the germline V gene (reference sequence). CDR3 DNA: TGTGCCAGCAGCCCCGCCCGGGGCCTGGAGTGGGGCTACACCTTC. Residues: CASSPARGLEWGYTF.

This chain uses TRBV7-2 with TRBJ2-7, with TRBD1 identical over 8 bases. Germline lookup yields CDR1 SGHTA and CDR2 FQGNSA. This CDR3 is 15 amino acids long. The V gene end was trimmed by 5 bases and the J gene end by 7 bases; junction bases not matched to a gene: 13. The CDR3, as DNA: TGTGCCAGCAGCCCACATGGACAGGGTTTAGCGGAGCAGTACTTC. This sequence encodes CASSPHGQGLAEQYF.

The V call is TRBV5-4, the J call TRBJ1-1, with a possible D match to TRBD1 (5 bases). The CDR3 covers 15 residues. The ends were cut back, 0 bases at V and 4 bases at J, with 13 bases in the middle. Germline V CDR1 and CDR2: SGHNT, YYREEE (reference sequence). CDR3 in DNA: TGTGCCAGCAGCTTGGTAGGGGCTAACCCCACTGAAGCTTTCTTT. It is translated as CASSLVGANPTEAFF.

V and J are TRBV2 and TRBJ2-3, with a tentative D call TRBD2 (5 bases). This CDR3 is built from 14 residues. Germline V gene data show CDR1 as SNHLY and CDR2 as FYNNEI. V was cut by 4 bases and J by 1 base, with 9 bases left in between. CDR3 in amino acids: CASSGGSGTDTQYF. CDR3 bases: TGTGCCAGCAGTGGTGGGAGTGGCACAGATACGCAGTATTTT. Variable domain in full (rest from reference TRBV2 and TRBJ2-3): EPEVTQTPSHQVTQMGQEVILRCVPISNHLYFYWYRQILGQKVEFLVSFYNNEISEKSEIFDDQFSVERPDGSNFTLKIRSTKLEDSAMYFCASSGGSGTDTQYFGPGTRLTVL.

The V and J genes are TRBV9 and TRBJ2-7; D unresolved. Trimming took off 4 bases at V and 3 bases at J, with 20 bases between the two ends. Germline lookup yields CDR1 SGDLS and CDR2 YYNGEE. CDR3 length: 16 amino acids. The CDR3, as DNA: TGTGCCAGCAGCCCCGGCAGCCAGTTACCCTTCTACGAGCAGTACTTC. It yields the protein CASSPGSQLPFYEQYF. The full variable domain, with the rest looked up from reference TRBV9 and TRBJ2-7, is DSGVTQTPKHLITATGQRVTLRCSPRSGDLSVYWYQQSLDQGLQFLIQYYNGEERAKGNILERFSAQQFPDLHSELNLSSLELGDSALYFCASSPGSQLPFYEQYFGPGTRLTVT.